This T cell receptor beta chain was identified in a study of T cell responses to AZD1222 COVID-19 vaccine. Study-level points and caveats: Dominant CD4 TCR responses targeted spike regions 160-218 and 743-854. Only 5 or 6 people who got AZD1222 tested seropositive at baseline.

Method: immunoSEQ multiplex PCR; TCRdb's copy keeps in-frame clones and lacks some. The data contain about 140,000 clones, 91% of them seen just once; the ten biggest clones take up about 7.5%. Turning to this clone: Its antigen remains unknown.

The trim removed 6 bases at V and 3 bases at J, leaving 4 bases unmatched. Germline V CDR1 and CDR2: KGHSH, LQKENI. The CDR3 has 13 amino acids. The clonotype was recovered from an adult who received the MenACWY meningococcal vaccine as a control. Sequencing used peripheral blood, obtained 28 days after the second dose of the MenACWY control vaccine. J is TRBJ1-1 and V is TRBV18; 7 nucleotides line up with TRBD1. CDR3 bases: TGTGCCAGCTCCGGGACAGCTGACACTGAAGCTTTCTTT. It codes for CASSGTADTEAFF. The variable domain in full, with the rest retrieved from reference TRBV18 and TRBJ1-1, is NAGVMQNPRHLVRRRGQEARLRCSPMKGHSHVYWYRQLPEEGLKFMVYLQKENIIDESGMPKERFSAEFPKEGPSILRIQQVVRGDSAAYFCASSGTADTEAFFGQGTRLTVV.